The rows below give T cell receptor beta chains drawn from one sample of a study of molecular identifiers for immune sequencing clone quantification. TCRdb redid the calling of the PCR reads with MiXCR, one entry per CDR3 protein. The data show a few hundred thousand distinct CDR3 sequences, with about a quarter seen just once and roughly 0.7% held by the top ten. The sequenced material came from naive CD8+ T cells from blood, with Jurkat cell RNA spiked in. The receptor source for this set is a human donor in good health. Some libraries in this study had Jurkat cell RNA spiked in. Both conserved end residues are part of each CDR3. The order of the fields is D gene, clone size, J gene, V gene, CDR3 length, CDR3 protein, CDR3 DNA. A D gene is named only where the DNA matches it firmly. For some rows the clone size is stated as once, few or many, or as a class when expanded; others skip it.

-	many	TRBJ2-7	TRBV15	15	CATSREFTPRQDQYF	TGTGCCACCAGCAGAGAGTTTACGCCACGGCAGGATCAGTACTTC
TRBD1	many	TRBJ2-6	TRBV13	17	CASSVGQGVYGANVLTF	TGTGCCAGCAGCGTGGGACAGGGGGTATATGGGGCCAACGTCCTGACTTTC
-	many	TRBJ1-1	TRBV7-9	14	CASSPPEANTEAFF	TGTGCCAGCAGCCCCCCGGAAGCGAACACTGAAGCTTTCTTT
-	-	TRBJ1-5	TRBV9	13	CASSVGTGQPQHF	TGTGCCAGCAGCGTAGGGACCGGGCAGCCCCAGCATTTT
-	-	TRBJ2-7	TRBV2	12	CASGAGLYEQYF	TGTGCCAGCGGCGCGGGCCTCTACGAGCAGTACTTC
TRBD1	many	TRBJ2-7	TRBV7-6	14	CASSKDRVSYEQYF	TGTGCCAGCTCGAAGGACAGGGTCAGCTACGAGCAGTACTTC
TRBD1	few	TRBJ1-1	TRBV27	15	CASSTRQGINTEAFF	TGTGCCAGCAGTACAAGACAGGGGATAAACACTGAAGCTTTCTTT
-	many	TRBJ2-1	TRBV30	11	CAWSFTGEQFF	TGTGCCTGGAGTTTTACGGGTGAGCAGTTCTTC
TRBD1	-	TRBJ1-5	TRBV7-9	15	CASSLGTGPNQPQHF	TGTGCCAGCAGCTTAGGGACAGGTCCCAATCAGCCCCAGCATTTT
-	few	TRBJ2-7	TRBV5-1	13	CASSLGAGNEQHF	TGCGCCAGCAGCTTGGGGGCGGGGAACGAGCAGCACTTC
-	-	TRBJ2-4	TRBV28	18	CASSFPPVSVLAKNFQYF	TGTGCCAGCAGTTTTCCGCCGGTGTCAGTATTAGCCAAAAACTTTCAGTACTTC
TRBD1	few	TRBJ2-7	TRBV28	16	CASRSARTGLSYEQYF	TGTGCCAGCAGATCAGCACGGACAGGACTCTCCTACGAGCAGTACTTC
TRBD1	-	TRBJ1-1	TRBV4-3	14	CASSQPGQGAEAFF	TGCGCCAGCAGCCAACCTGGACAGGGGGCTGAAGCTTTCTTT
-	few	TRBJ1-2	TRBV29-1	13	CSVEDHVSYGYTF	TGCAGCGTTGAAGATCACGTCAGCTATGGCTACACCTTC
TRBD1	-	TRBJ1-6	TRBV13	15	CASSSTGQGGSPLHF	TGTGCCAGCAGCTCTACGGGACAGGGGGGTTCACCCCTCCACTTT
-	few	TRBJ1-1	TRBV7-9	15	CASSLGGGVGTEAFF	TGTGCCAGCAGCTTAGGAGGGGGGGTGGGCACTGAAGCTTTCTTT
TRBD1	few	TRBJ2-2	TRBV5-5	16	CASSMTGQGDTGELFF	TGTGCCAGCAGTATGACAGGACAGGGAGACACCGGGGAGCTGTTTTTT
-	-	TRBJ2-7	TRBV4-3	13	CASSQVSRGEQYF	TGCGCCAGCAGCCAAGTGTCTCGCGGCGAGCAGTACTTC
-	many	TRBJ1-1	TRBV5-6	15	CASSPDSLWSTEAFF	TGTGCCAGCAGCCCTGACAGCCTGTGGAGCACTGAAGCTTTCTTT
TRBD1	-	TRBJ2-7	TRBV6-2/TRBV6-3	13	CATEIQGAYEQYF	TGTGCCACCGAGATACAGGGGGCTTACGAGCAGTACTTC
TRBD1	-	TRBJ2-3	TRBV7-9	16	CASSLSQGAVTDTQYF	TGTGCCAGCAGCTTATCTCAGGGGGCTGTCACAGATACGCAGTATTTT
-	-	TRBJ2-2	TRBV14	15	CASSHPGVATGELFF	TGTGCCAGCAGCCACCCGGGGGTGGCCACCGGGGAGCTGTTTTTT
-	many	TRBJ2-3	TRBV7-2	16	CASSLDLVAGSDTQYF	TGTGCCAGCAGCTTAGATTTGGTTGCGGGATCAGATACGCAGTATTTT
-	many	TRBJ2-7	TRBV4-3	15	CASSQDTGPAYEQYF	TGCGCCAGCAGCCAAGATACCGGCCCGGCCTACGAGCAGTACTTC
TRBD2	-	TRBJ2-5	TRBV15	17	CATSRVAGGRNQVTQYF	TGTGCCACCAGCAGAGTGGCGGGGGGGAGAAATCAAGTGACCCAGTACTTC
-	many	TRBJ2-1	TRBV12-3/TRBV12-4	12	CASSLGENEQFF	TGTGCCAGCAGTTTGGGTGAAAATGAGCAGTTCTTC
TRBD1	-	TRBJ1-4	TRBV24-1	11	CATGQNEKLSF	TGTGCCACGGGACAGAATGAAAAACTGTCTTTT
-	-	TRBJ2-3	TRBV10-3	13	CATNSLGADTQYF	TGTGCCACCAACAGCTTGGGGGCAGATACGCAGTATTTT
TRBD2	many	TRBJ2-7	TRBV7-2	15	CASSSVAGGPYEQYF	TGTGCCAGCAGCTCCGTAGCGGGAGGGCCCTACGAGCAGTACTTC
-	-	TRBJ2-1	TRBV11-2	14	CASSVAHRPAEQFF	TGTGCCAGCAGCGTAGCCCACAGACCTGCCGAGCAGTTCTTC
TRBD2	many	TRBJ2-5	TRBV5-1	15	CASSLTSGGGETQYF	TGCGCCAGCAGCTTGACTAGCGGGGGCGGAGAGACCCAGTACTTC
-	-	TRBJ2-5	TRBV7-9	17	CASSDPMGPQIREPQYF	TGTGCCAGCAGCGACCCAATGGGACCCCAGATTCGAGAGCCCCAGTACTTC
-	many	TRBJ2-3	TRBV6-5	11	CASSKTDTQYF	TGTGCCAGCAGTAAGACAGATACGCAGTATTTT
TRBD1	-	TRBJ2-6	TRBV27	18	CASSPFDRVPSGANVPTF	TGTGCCAGCAGTCCCTTCGACAGGGTCCCCTCTGGGGCCAACGTCCCGACTTTC
-	few	TRBJ2-1	TRBV30	13	CAWNDGQLNEQFF	TGTGCCTGGAATGACGGACAGCTCAATGAGCAGTTCTTC
-	-	TRBJ1-5	TRBV10-3	11	CATGNNRPQHF	TGTGCCACAGGGAACAATCGGCCCCAGCATTTT
-	many	TRBJ1-1	TRBV7-6	14	CASSLEGSNTEAFF	TGTGCCAGCAGCTTGGAGGGTTCGAACACTGAAGCTTTCTTT
-	-	TRBJ2-5	TRBV7-2	12	CACSGLQETQYF	TGTGCCTGCTCCGGGCTTCAAGAGACCCAGTACTTC
TRBD2	-	TRBJ2-5	TRBV20-1	16	CSARLRLAGDQETQYF	TGCAGTGCTAGACTCCGACTAGCGGGGGACCAAGAGACCCAGTACTTC
-	many	TRBJ2-3	TRBV7-9	11	CASPPGDTQYF	TGTGCCAGCCCCCCGGGGGATACGCAGTATTTT
-	-	TRBJ2-3	TRBV10-3	13	CAINKEGADTQYF	TGTGCCATCAATAAGGAGGGGGCAGATACGCAGTATTTT
TRBD1	-	TRBJ1-2	TRBV13	15	CASSSGHQGADGYTF	TGTGCCAGCAGCTCAGGCCATCAGGGGGCGGATGGCTACACCTTC
-	many	TRBJ2-7	TRBV18	14	CASSSLGGISEQYF	TGTGCCAGCTCATCTCTCGGAGGGATCAGCGAGCAGTACTTC
-	many	TRBJ2-3	TRBV5-5	14	CASSSLLGYDTQYF	TGTGCCAGCAGCTCCCTGCTGGGCTACGATACGCAGTATTTT
TRBD1	few	TRBJ2-7	TRBV4-3	13	CASSLRQGREQYF	TGCGCCAGCAGCTTACGACAGGGGCGGGAGCAGTACTTC
-	-	TRBJ2-7	TRBV4-3	15	CASSQDIPGNYEQYF	TGCGCCAGCAGCCAAGATATCCCAGGAAACTACGAGCAGTACTTC
-	-	TRBJ1-6	TRBV5-6	16	CASSLGGWGDNSPLHF	TGTGCCAGCAGCTTGGGTGGCTGGGGAGATAATTCACCCCTCCACTTT
-	-	TRBJ1-5	TRBV21-1	19	CASSNTPGLAGGLPDTQHF	TGCGCCAGCAGCAATACTCCGGGACTAGCGGGGGGCCTCCCAGATACGCAGCATTTT
-	-	TRBJ2-3	TRBV7-9	20	CASSRRQPGATFLNTDTQYF	TGTGCCAGCAGCCGCCGGCAGCCCGGGGCAACTTTCCTAAACACAGATACGCAGTATTTT